This T cell receptor (beta chain) was observed in a study of patients and donors after allogeneic stem cell transplantation. Unmatched junction bases numbered 5, after V lost 0 bases and J lost 6 bases. CDR1 and CDR2 (germline): DFQATT, SNEGSKA (reference sequence). The CDR3 spans 14 residues. TCRdb used MiXCR to reprocess the RT-PCR reads, holding one entry per CDR3 protein. The sample records over 400,000 distinct CDR3 sequences, around 15% being singletons. This clonotype was found many times. Sequenced sample: blood, either unsorted or a sorted T cell fraction (not recorded which). The clonotype was recovered from a human donor who was either an allogeneic HSCT recipient or a stem cell or donor lymphocyte infusion donor (not recorded which). It is not recorded whose cells these are; they may come from a transplant donor. V usage is TRBV20-1 and J usage is TRBJ2-1; 7 bases line up with TRBD1. The CDR3 reads CSARERQGRNEQFF. In nucleotides, the CDR3 is TGCAGTGCTAGAGAACGACAGGGACGCAATGAGCAGTTCTTC.